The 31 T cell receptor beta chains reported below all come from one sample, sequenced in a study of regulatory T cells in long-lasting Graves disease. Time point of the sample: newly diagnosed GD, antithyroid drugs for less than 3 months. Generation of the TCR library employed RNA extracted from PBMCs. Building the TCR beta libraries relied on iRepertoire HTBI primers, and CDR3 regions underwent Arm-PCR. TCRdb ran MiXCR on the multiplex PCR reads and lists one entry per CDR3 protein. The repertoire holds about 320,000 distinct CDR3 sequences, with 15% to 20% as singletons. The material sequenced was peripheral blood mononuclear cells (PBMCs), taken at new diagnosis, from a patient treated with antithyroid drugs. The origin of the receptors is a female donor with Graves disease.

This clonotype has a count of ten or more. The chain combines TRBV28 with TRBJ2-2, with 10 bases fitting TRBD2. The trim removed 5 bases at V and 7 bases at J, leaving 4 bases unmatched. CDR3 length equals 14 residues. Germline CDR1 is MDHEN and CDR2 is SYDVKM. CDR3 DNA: TGTGCCAGCAGTCCGGGACTAGCGCGCGGGGAGCTGTTTTTT. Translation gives CASSPGLARGELFF.

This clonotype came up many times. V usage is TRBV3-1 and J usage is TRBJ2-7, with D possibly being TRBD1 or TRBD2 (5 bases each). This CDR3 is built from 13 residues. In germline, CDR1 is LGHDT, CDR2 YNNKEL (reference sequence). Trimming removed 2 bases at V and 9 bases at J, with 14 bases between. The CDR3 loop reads CASSQTGTLLQYF. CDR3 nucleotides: TGTGCCAGCAGCCAAACCGGGACCTTACTGCAGTACTTC.

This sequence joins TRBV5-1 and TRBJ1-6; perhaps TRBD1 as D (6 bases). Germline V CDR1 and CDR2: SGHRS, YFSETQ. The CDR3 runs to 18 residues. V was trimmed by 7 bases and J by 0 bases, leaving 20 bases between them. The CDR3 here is CASGRGGQTSSYNSPLHF. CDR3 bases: TGCGCCAGCGGCCGGGGGGGGCAGACGAGCTCCTATAATTCACCCCTCCACTTT.

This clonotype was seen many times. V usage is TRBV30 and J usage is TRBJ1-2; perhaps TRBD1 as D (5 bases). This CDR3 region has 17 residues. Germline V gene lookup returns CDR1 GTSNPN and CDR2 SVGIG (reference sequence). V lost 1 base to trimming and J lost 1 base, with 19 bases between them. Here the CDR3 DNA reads TGTGCCTGGAGTGCCCCGTTGAGAGGGGCGATTAACTATGGCTACACCTTC. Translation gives CAWSAPLRGAINYGYTF. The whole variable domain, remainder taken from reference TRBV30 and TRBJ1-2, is SQTIHQWPATLVQPVGSPLSLECTVEGTSNPNLYWYRQAAGRGLQLLFYSVGIGQISSEVPQNLSASRPQDRQFILSSKKLLLSDSGFYLCAWSAPLRGAINYGYTFGSGTRLTVV.

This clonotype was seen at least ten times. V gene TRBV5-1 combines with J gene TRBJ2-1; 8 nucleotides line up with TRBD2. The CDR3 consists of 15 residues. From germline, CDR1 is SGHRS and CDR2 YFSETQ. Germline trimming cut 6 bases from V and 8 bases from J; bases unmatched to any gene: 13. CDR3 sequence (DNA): TGCGCCAGCACGACATATAGCGGGGTGGGGGATGAGCAGTTCTTC. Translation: CASTTYSGVGDEQFF.

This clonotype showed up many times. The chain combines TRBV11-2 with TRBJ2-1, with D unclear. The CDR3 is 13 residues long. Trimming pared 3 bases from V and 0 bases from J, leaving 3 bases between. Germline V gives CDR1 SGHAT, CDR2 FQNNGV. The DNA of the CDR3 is TGTGCCAGCAGCTTTCTCTCCTACAATGAGCAGTTCTTC. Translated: CASSFLSYNEQFF.

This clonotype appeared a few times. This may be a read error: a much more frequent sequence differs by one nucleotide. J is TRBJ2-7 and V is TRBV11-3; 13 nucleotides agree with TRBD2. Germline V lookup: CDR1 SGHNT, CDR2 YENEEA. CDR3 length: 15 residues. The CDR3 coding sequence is TGTGCCAGCAGCCCGACTAGCGGGAGGCGTTACGAGCAGCACTTC. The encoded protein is CASSPTSGRRYEQHF.

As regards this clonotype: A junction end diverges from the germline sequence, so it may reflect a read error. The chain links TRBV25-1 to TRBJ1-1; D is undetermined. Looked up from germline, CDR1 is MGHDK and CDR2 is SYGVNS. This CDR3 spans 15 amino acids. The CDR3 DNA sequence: TGTGCCAGCAGTTCCCGGGCCGGATATAACACTGAGGCTTTCTTT. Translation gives CASSSRAGYNTEAFF.

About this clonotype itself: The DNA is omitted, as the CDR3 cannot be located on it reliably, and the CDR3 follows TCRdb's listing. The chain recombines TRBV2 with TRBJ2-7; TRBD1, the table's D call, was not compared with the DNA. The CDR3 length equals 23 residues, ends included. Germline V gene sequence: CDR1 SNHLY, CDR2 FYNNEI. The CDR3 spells CASSGTLNYGYTFGSGTTREQYF.

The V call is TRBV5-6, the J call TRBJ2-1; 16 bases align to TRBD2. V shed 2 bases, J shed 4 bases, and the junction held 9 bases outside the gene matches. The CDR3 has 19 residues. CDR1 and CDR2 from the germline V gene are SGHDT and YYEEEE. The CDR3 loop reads CASSFKWGTSGRDYNEQFF. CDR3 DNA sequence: TGTGCCAGCAGCTTCAAGTGGGGGACTAGCGGGAGGGATTACAATGAGCAGTTCTTC.

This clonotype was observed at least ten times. The CDR3 loop reads CASSSGYYGYTF. The CDR3 bases are TGTGCCAGCAGTTCCGGCTACTATGGCTACACCTTC. The chain uses TRBV28 and TRBJ1-2, with unresolved D. The germline V gene encodes CDR1 MDHEN and CDR2 SYDVKM. The V and J ends lost 4 bases and 3 bases respectively, with 6 bases between them. The CDR3 is 12 amino acids.

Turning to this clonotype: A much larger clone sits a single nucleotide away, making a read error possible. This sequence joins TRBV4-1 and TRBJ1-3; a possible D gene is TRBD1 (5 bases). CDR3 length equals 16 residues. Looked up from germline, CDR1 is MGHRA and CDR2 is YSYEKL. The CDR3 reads CASGQPGRISGNTIYF. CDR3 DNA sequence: TGCGCCAGCGGCCAACCGGGACGGATCTCTGGAAACACCATATATTTT.

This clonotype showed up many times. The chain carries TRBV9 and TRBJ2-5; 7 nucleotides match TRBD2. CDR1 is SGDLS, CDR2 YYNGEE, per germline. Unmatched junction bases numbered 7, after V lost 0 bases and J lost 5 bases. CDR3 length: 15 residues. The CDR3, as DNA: TGTGCCAGCAGCGTAGGGCGGGAGCGGAGGGAGACCCAGTACTTC. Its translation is CASSVGRERRETQYF.

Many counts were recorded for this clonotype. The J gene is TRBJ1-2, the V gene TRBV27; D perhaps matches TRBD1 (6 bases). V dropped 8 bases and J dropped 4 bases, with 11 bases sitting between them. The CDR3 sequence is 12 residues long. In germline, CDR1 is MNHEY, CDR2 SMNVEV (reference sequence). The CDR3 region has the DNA TGTGCCAGCCGAGGACAGAGCTATGGCTACACCTTC. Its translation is CASRGQSYGYTF.

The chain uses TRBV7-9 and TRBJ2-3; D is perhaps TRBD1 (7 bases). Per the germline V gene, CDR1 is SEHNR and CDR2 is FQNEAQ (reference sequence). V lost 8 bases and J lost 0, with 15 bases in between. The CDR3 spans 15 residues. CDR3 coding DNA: TGTGCCAGCGGGGTTCAGGGGGGCAGCACAGATACGCAGTATTTT. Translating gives CASGVQGGSTDTQYF. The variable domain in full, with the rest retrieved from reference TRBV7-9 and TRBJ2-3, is DTGVSQNPRHKITKRGQNVTFRCDPISEHNRLYWYRQTLGQGPEFLTYFQNEAQLEKSRLLSDRFSAERPKGSFSTLEIQRTEQGDSAMYLCASGVQGGSTDTQYFGPGTRLTVL.

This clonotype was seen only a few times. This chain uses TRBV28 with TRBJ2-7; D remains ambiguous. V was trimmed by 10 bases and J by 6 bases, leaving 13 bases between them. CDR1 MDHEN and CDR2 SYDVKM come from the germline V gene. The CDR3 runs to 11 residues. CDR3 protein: CANPPWGEQYF. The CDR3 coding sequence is TGTGCCAACCCTCCTTGGGGCGAGCAGTACTTC. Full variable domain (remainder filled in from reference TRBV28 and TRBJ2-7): DVKVTQSSRYLVKRTGEKVFLECVQDMDHENMFWYRQDPGLGLRLIYFSYDVKMKEKGDIPEGYSVSREKKERFSLILESASTNQTSMYLCANPPWGEQYFGPGTRLTVT.

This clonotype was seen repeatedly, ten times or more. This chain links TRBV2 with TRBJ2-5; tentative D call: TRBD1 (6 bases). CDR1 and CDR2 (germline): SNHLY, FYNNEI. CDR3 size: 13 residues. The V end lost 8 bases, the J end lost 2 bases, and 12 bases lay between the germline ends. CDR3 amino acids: CASSRDRQETQYF. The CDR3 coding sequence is TGTGCCAGCTCCCGAGACAGGCAAGAGACCCAGTACTTC.

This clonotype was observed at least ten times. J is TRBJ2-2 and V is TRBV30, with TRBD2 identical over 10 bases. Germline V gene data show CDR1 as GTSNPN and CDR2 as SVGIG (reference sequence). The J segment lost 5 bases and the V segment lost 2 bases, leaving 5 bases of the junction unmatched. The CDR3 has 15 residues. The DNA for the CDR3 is TGTGCCTGGAGTTCCGGGACTAGCGTGACCGGGGAGCTGTTTTTT. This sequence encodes CAWSSGTSVTGELFF.

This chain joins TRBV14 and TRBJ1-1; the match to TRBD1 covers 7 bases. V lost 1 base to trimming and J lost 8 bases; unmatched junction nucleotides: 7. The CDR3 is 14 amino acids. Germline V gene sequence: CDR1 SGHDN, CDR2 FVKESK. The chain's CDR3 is CASSQGTGSLEAFF. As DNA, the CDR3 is TGTGCCAGCAGCCAAGGGACAGGATCCCTGGAAGCTTTCTTT.

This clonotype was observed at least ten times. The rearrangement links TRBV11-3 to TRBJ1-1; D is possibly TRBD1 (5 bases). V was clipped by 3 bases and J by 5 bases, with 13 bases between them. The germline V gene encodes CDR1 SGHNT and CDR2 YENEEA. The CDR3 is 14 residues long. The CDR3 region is CASSFSQAGTEAFF. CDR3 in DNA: TGTGCCAGCAGCTTTTCACAGGCTGGGACTGAAGCTTTCTTT.

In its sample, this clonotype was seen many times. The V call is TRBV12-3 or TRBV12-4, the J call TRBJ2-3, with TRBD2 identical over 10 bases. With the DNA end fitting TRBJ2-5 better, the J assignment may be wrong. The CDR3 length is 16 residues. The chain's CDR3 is CASSFPASGSSETQYF. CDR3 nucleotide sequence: TGTGCCAGCAGTTTCCCGGCTAGCGGGAGTTCGGAGACCCAGTACTTC.

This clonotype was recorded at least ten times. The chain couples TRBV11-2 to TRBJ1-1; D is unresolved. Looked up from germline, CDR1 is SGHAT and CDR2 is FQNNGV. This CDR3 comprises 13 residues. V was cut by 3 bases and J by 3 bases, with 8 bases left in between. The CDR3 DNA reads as TGTGCCAGCAGCTTGCAAGGTGACACTGAAGCTTTCTTT. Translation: CASSLQGDTEAFF.

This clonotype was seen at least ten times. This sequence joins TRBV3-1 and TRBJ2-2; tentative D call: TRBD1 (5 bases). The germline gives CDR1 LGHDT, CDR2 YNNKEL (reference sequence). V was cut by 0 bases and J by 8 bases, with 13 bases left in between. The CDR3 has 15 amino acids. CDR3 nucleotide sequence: TGTGCCAGCAGCCAAGAGGCGTCCAGGGTTGGGGAGCTGTTTTTT. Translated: CASSQEASRVGELFF. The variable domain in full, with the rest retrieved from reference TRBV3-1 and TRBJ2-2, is DTAVSQTPKYLVTQMGNDKSIKCEQNLGHDTMYWYKQDSKKFLKIMFSYNNKELIINETVPNRFSPKSPDKAHLNLHINSLELGDSAVYFCASSQEASRVGELFFGEGSRLTVL.

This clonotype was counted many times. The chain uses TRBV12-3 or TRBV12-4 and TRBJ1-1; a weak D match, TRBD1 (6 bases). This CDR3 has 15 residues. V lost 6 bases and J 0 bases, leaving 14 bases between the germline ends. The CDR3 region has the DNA TGTGCCAGCAGCGAGGGGGGGGTGATGAACACTGAAGCTTTCTTT. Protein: CASSEGGVMNTEAFF.

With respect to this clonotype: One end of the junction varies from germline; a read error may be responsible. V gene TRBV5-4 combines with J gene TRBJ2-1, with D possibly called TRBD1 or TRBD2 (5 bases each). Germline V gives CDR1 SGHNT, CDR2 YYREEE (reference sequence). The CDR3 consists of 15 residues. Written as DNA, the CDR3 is TGTGCCAGCAGCTTGGGGGGAACGGGACGGGACGGAATGCTCTTC. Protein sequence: CASSLGGTGRDGMLF.

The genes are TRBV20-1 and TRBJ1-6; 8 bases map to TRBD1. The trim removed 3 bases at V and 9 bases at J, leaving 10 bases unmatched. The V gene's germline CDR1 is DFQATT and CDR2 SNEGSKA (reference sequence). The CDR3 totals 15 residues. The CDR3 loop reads CSARPGRGQGSPLHF. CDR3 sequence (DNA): TGCAGTGCTAGGCCCGGCAGGGGGCAAGGTTCACCCCTCCACTTT.

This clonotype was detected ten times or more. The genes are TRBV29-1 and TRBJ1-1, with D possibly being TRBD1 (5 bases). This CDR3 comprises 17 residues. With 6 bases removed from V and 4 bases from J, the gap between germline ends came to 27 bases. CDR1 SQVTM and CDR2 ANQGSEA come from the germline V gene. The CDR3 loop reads CSVIRLRGSSPGTEAFF. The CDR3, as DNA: TGCAGCGTCATCCGCCTCCGGGGCTCCTCCCCGGGCACTGAAGCTTTCTTT.

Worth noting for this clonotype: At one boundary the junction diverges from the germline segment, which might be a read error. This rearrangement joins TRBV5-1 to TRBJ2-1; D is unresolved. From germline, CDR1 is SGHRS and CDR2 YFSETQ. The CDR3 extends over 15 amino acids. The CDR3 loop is CASSAPRSGHNEQFF. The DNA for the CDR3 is TGTGCCAGCAGCGCCCCTCGCTCGGGTCACAATGAGCAGTTCTTC.

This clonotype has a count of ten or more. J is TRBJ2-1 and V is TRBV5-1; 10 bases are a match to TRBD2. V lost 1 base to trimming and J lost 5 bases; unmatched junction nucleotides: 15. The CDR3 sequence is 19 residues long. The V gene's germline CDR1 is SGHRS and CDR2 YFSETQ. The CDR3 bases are TGCGCCAGCAGCTTGCTCCTAGCGGGAGATATCTCACCCCACAATGAGCAGTTCTTC. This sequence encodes CASSLLLAGDISPHNEQFF.

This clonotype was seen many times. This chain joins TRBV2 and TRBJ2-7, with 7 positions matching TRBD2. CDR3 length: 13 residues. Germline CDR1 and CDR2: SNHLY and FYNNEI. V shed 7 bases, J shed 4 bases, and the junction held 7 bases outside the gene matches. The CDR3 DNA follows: TGTGCCAGCAACTCCGGGGGGAGATACGAGCAGTACTTC. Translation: CASNSGGRYEQYF. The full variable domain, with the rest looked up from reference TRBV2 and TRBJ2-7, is EPEVTQTPSHQVTQMGQEVILRCVPISNHLYFYWYRQILGQKVEFLVSFYNNEISEKSEIFDDQFSVERPDGSNFTLKIRSTKLEDSAMYFCASNSGGRYEQYFGPGTRLTVT.

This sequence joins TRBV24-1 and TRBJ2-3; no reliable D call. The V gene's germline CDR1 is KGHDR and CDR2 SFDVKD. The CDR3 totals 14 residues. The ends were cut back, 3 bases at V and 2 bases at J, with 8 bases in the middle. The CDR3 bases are TGTGCCACCAGTGATCCTGGGCCCACAGATACGCAGTATTTT. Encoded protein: CATSDPGPTDTQYF.